This T cell receptor beta chain emerged from a study of naive and memory T cell subsets. The library had UMIs added by 3' ligation of an oligonucleotide to TCR cDNA. Of note for this clonotype: This sequence may be a read error, since a much larger clone differs from it by one base.

Ligated cDNA underwent four rounds of PCR with nested alpha and beta constant region primers and SP2. In TCRdb, the 5' RACE reads were re-called with MiXCR into one record per CDR3 protein. The profile shows roughly 56,000 distinct CDR3 sequences, more than 7% of them singletons. The sequence derives from a male donor in good health.

In nucleotides, the CDR3 is TGCGCCAGAAGCTTTAGTCAGTATGAGCAGTTCTTC. Translating gives CARSFSQYEQFF. The chain links TRBV5-1 to TRBJ2-1; D remains unclear. Germline-derived CDR1 and CDR2 are SGHRS and YFSETQ. The CDR3 loop spans 12 amino acids. Using reference TRBV5-1 and TRBJ2-1 for the parts outside the CDR3, the full variable domain is KAGVTQTPRYLIKTRGQQVTLSCSPISGHRSVSWYQQTPGQGLQFLFEYFSETQRNKGNFPGRFSGRQFSNSRSEMNVSTLELGDSALYLCARSFSQYEQFFGPGTRLTVL.